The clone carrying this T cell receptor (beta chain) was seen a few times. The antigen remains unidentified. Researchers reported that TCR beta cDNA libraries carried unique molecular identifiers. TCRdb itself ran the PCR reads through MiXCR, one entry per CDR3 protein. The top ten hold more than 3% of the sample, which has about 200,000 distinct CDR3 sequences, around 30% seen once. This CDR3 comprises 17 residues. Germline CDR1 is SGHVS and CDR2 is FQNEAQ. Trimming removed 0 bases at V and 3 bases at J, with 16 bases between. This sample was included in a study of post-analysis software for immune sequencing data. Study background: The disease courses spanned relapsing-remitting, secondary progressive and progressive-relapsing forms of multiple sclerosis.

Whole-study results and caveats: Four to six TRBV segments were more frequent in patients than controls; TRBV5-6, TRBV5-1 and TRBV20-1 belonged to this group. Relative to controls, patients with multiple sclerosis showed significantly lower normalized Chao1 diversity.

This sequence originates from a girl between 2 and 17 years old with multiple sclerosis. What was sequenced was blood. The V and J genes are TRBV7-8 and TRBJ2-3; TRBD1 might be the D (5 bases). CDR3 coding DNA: TGTGCCAGCAGCTTAGCCTTGGGGCCCTCCGGTACAGATACGCAGTATTTT. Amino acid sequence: CASSLALGPSGTDTQYF.